This entry concerns a single T cell receptor (beta chain). This CDR3 contains 13 residues. V was cut by 10 bases and J by 2 bases, with 14 bases left in between. Per the germline V gene, CDR1 is MDHEN and CDR2 is SYDVKM. The method was immunoSEQ multiplex PCR; TCRdb's version includes in-frame clones alone and lacks a portion of them. The data show roughly 100,000 clones, 92% seen once. This sample is drawn from a study of control samples from healthy donors and cancer patients. The sequence came from a woman between 18 and 29 years old in good health. The specimen was blood. The J gene is TRBJ1-1, the V gene TRBV28, with unresolved D. Here the CDR3 DNA reads TGTGCCACTAACGGAAGCCCTAACACTGAAGCTTTCTTT. It yields the protein CATNGSPNTEAFF. The complete variable domain, with remaining parts taken from reference TRBV28 and TRBJ1-1, reads DVKVTQSSRYLVKRTGEKVFLECVQDMDHENMFWYRQDPGLGLRLIYFSYDVKMKEKGDIPEGYSVSREKKERFSLILESASTNQTSMYLCATNGSPNTEAFFGQGTRLTVV.